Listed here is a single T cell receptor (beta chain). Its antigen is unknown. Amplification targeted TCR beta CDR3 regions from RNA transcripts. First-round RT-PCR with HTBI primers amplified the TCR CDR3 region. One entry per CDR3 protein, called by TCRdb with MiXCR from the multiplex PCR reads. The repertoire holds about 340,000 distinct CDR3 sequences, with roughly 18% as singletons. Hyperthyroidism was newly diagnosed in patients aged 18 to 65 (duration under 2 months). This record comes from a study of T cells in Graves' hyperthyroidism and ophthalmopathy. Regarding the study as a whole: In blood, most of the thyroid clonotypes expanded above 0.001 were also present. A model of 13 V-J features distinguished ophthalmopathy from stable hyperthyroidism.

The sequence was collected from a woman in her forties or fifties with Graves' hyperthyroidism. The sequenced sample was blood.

CDR3 sequence: CASSLHTGTSGGVDEQFF. The CDR3 DNA is TGTGCCAGCAGCCTCCACACGGGGACTAGCGGGGGGGTTGATGAGCAGTTCTTC. The V and J genes are TRBV4-2 and TRBJ2-1; TRBD2 matches at 16 bases. CDR3 length: 18 residues. CDR1 LGHNA and CDR2 YNFKEQ come from the germline V gene. Unmatched junction bases numbered 11, after V lost 4 bases and J lost 8 bases.